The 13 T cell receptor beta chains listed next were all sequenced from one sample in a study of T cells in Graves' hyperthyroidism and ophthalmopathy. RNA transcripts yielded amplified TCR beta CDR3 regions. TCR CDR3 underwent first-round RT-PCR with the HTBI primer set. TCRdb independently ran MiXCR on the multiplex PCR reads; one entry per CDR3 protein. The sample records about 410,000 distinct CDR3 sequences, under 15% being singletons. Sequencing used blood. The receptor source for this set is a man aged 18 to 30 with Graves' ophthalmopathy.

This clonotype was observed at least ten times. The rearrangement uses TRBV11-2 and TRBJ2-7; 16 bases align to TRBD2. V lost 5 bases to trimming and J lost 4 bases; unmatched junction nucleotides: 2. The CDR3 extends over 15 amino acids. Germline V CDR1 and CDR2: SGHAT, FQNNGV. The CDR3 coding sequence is TGTGCCAGCAGCGAGGGACTAGCGGGAGGGTACGAGCAGTACTTC. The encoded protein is CASSEGLAGGYEQYF.

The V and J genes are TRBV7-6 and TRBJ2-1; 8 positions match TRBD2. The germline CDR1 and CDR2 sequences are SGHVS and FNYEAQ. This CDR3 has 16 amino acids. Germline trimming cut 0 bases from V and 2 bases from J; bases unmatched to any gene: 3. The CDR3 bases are TGTGCCAGCAGCTTAGCTAGCGGGGAGACCTACAATGAGCAGTTCTTC. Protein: CASSLASGETYNEQFF.

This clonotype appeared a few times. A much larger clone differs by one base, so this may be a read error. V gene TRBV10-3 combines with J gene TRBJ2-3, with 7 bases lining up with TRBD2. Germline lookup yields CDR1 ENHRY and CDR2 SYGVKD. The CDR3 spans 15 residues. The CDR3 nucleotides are TGTGCCATCAGGTTGGGGGACTACAGCACAGGTACGCAGTATTTT. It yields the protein CAIRLGDYSTGTQYF.

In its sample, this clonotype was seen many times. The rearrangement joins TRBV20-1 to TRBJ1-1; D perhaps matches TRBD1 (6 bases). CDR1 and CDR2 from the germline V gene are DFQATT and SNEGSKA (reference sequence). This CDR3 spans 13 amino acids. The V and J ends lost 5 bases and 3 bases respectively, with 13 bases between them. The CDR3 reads CSASGAWDTEAFF. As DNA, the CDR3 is TGCAGTGCTTCGGGGGCCTGGGACACTGAAGCTTTCTTT.

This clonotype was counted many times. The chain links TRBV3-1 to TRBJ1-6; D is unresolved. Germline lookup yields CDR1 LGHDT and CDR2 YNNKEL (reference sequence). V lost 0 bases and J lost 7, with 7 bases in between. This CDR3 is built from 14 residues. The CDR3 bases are TGTGCCAGCAGCCAAGATATGGGCAATTCACCCCTCCACTTT. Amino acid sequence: CASSQDMGNSPLHF.

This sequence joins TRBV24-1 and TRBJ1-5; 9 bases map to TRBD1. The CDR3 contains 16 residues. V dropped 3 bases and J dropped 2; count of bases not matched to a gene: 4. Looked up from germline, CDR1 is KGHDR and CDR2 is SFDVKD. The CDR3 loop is CATSDPRTGGNQPQHF. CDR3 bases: TGTGCCACCAGTGATCCCCGGACAGGGGGCAATCAGCCCCAGCATTTT.

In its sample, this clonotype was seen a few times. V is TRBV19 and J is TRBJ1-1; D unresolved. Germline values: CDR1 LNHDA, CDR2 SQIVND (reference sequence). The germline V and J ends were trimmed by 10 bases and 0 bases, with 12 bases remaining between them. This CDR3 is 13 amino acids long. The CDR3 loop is CATSSYMNTEAFF. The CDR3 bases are TGTGCCACGTCATCATATATGAACACTGAAGCTTTCTTT.

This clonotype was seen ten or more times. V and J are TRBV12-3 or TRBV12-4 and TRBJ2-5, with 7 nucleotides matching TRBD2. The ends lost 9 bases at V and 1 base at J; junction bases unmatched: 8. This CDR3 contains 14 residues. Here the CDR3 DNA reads TGTGCCAGTTCTGATAGCGGGTCCCAAGAGACCCAGTACTTC. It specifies CASSDSGSQETQYF.

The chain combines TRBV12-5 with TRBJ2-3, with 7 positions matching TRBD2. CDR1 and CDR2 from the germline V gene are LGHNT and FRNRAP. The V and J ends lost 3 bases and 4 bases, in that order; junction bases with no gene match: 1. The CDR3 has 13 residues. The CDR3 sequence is CASGFAGADTQYF. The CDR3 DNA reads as TGTGCTAGTGGTTTTGCGGGGGCAGATACGCAGTATTTT.

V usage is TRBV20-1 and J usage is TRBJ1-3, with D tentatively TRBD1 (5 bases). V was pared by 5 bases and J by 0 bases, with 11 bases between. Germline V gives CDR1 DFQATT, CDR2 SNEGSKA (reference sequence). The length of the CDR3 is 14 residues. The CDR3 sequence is CSARQLNSGNTIYF. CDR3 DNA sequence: TGCAGTGCTCGACAGCTCAACTCTGGAAACACCATATATTTT.

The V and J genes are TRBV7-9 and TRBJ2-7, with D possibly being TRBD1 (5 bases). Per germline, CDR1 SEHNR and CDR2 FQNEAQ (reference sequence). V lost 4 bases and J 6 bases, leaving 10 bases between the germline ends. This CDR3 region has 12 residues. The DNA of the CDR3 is TGTGCCAGCAGCTATTGGCAGGGCGAGCAGTACTTC. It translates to CASSYWQGEQYF.

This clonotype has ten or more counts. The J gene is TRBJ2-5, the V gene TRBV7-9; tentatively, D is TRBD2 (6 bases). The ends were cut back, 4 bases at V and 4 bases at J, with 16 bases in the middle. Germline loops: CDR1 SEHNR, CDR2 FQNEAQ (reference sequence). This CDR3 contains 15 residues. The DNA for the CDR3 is TGTGCCAGCAGCTCAGGAGGCCCCGGGGGAGAGACCCAGTACTTC. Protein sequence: CASSSGGPGGETQYF.

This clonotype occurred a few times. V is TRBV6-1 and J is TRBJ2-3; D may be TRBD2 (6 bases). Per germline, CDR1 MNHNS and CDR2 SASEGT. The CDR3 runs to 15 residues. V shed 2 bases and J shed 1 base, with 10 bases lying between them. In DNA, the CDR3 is TGTGCCAGCAGTGAAAATCGCGGGGGCACAGATACGCAGTATTTT. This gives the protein CASSENRGGTDTQYF.